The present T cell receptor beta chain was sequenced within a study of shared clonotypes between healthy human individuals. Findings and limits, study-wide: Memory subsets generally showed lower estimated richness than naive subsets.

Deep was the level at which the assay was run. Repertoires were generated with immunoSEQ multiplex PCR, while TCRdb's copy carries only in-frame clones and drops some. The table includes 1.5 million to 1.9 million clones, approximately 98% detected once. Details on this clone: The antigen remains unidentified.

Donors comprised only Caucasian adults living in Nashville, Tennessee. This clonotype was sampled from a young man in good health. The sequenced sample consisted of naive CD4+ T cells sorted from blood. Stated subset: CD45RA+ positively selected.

The CDR3 spells CASRTPGPILGPYNEQFF. The CDR3 nucleotides are TGTGCCAGCAGAACGCCGGGGCCTATCCTTGGCCCCTACAATGAGCAGTTCTTC. This chain joins TRBV28 and TRBJ2-1, with D perhaps TRBD1 or TRBD2 (5 bases each). V gave up 6 bases and J gave up 2 bases, with 23 bases separating them. The germline V gene has CDR1 MDHEN and CDR2 SYDVKM. This CDR3 is built from 18 residues.